These 32 T cell receptor beta chains originate from one sample sequenced in a study of cytomegalovirus exposure and HLA in healthy donors. With 60 Vbeta and 13 Jbeta primers, the PCR was carried out. The data were produced by immunoSEQ multiplex PCR, yet TCRdb's version contains in-frame clones alone and is incomplete. The sample shows approximately 150,000 clones, more than 70% of them seen only once. The sample comprised PBMCs. The receptors originated from a man younger than 35 in good health and CMV-seropositive.

CDR3 coding DNA: TGTGCCAGCCATAGCGGGAGGGAGGCATACAATGAGCAGTTCTTC. It is translated as CASHSGREAYNEQFF. This chain links TRBV18 with TRBJ2-1, with 11 bases lining up with TRBD2. Germline values: CDR1 KGHSH, CDR2 LQKENI. The trim removed 8 bases at V and 4 bases at J, leaving 7 bases unmatched. The CDR3 length is 15 residues.

V usage is TRBV28 and J usage is TRBJ2-7; D unresolved. Germline values: CDR1 MDHEN, CDR2 SYDVKM. V dropped 3 bases and J dropped 3 bases, with 6 bases sitting between them. The CDR3 runs to 12 residues. CDR3 sequence reads: CASSFKLYEQYF. CDR3 coding DNA: TGTGCCAGCAGTTTTAAACTCTACGAGCAGTACTTC.

This clone was found once. The V gene is TRBV30, the J gene TRBJ2-7; 12 nucleotides match TRBD2. J was trimmed by 0 bases and V by 0 bases; bases with no gene match: 3. Germline V gene lookup returns CDR1 GTSNPN and CDR2 SVGIG (reference sequence). The CDR3 is 16 amino acids. In DNA form, the CDR3 reads TGTGCCTGGAGTGTACTAGCGGGAGGCCACTCCTACGAGCAGTACTTC. Its translation is CAWSVLAGGHSYEQYF.

As concerns this clone: The junction differs from germline at one of its ends, possibly a read error. The rearrangement links TRBV29-1 to TRBJ1-2; 7 bases align to TRBD1. The CDR3 totals 12 residues. The germline V gene has CDR1 SQVTM and CDR2 ANQGSEA. The CDR3 DNA is TGCAGCGCCACACCGACAGGGTTCGATCTGGCCTTC. Encoded protein: CSATPTGFDLAF.

The J gene is TRBJ2-5, the V gene TRBV30; maybe TRBD1 (5 bases). Trimming shortened V by 0 bases and J by 5 bases, and 13 bases separated the two germline ends. The CDR3 runs 14 residues. Germline V gene sequence: CDR1 GTSNPN, CDR2 SVGIG (reference sequence). In DNA form, the CDR3 reads TGTGCCTGGAGTGTTACAGGTTTTTTCGAGACCCAGTACTTC. Encoded protein: CAWSVTGFFETQYF.

The rearrangement uses TRBV20-1 and TRBJ1-2; 8 bases are shared with TRBD1. V lost 7 bases, J lost 8 bases, and 6 bases stayed unmatched. The germline V gene has CDR1 DFQATT and CDR2 SNEGSKA (reference sequence). The CDR3 is 11 residues long. CDR3 coding DNA: TGCAGTGTTCGGACAGGGAGGGGCTACACCTTC. Protein: CSVRTGRGYTF.

This chain links TRBV11-2 with TRBJ2-3; 8 bases align to TRBD2. Germline lookup yields CDR1 SGHAT and CDR2 FQNNGV. The CDR3 totals 12 residues. The junction had 8 bases not matched to a gene; V was cut back by 5 bases and J by 13 bases. CDR3 coding DNA: TGTGCCAGCAGCCCGGGAGGGTGGGTAAAGTATTTT. Translation gives CASSPGGWVKYF. The whole variable domain, filled in from reference TRBV11-2 and TRBJ2-3, reads EAGVAQSPRYKIIEKRQSVAFWCNPISGHATLYWYQQILGQGPKLLIQFQNNGVVDDSQLPKDRFSAERLKGVDSTLKIQPAKLEDSAVYLCASSPGGWVKYFGPGTRLTVL.

This clone was recorded once. This rearrangement joins TRBV19 to TRBJ2-5; no firm D call. CDR3 length: 13 residues. CDR1 is LNHDA, CDR2 SQIVND, per germline (reference sequence). V lost 4 bases, J lost 5 bases, and 11 bases lay in between. The CDR3 bases are TGTGCCAGTAGTAGTGACTTTCGGGAGACCCAGTACTTC. Translating it yields CASSSDFRETQYF.

J is TRBJ2-5 and V is TRBV7-9; perhaps TRBD1 as D (6 bases). Germline loops: CDR1 SEHNR, CDR2 FQNEAQ (reference sequence). The CDR3 runs 16 residues. The germline V and J ends were trimmed by 5 bases and 0 bases, with 16 bases remaining between them. The CDR3 sequence is CASSGHGTWDQETQYF. In DNA form, the CDR3 reads TGTGCCAGCAGCGGCCACGGGACATGGGACCAAGAGACCCAGTACTTC.

The chain employs TRBV27 and TRBJ2-1; TRBD2 matches at 10 bases. The junction had 8 bases not matched to a gene; V was cut back by 0 bases and J by 3 bases. This CDR3 has 18 amino acids. Looked up from germline, CDR1 is MNHEY and CDR2 is SMNVEV (reference sequence). This CDR3 is CASSLSSGRMGVYNEQFF. CDR3 nucleotides: TGTGCCAGCAGTTTATCTAGCGGGAGGATGGGTGTCTACAATGAGCAGTTCTTC.

This chain joins TRBV9 and TRBJ1-4; D not certain. V lost 6 bases to trimming and J lost 2 bases, with 11 bases between them. Per the germline V gene, CDR1 is SGDLS and CDR2 is YYNGEE. The CDR3 totals 14 residues. This CDR3 reads CASTPGPTNEKLFF. DNA of the CDR3: TGTGCCAGCACCCCAGGCCCCACTAATGAAAAACTGTTTTTT. The full variable domain, completed using reference TRBV9 and TRBJ1-4, is DSGVTQTPKHLITATGQRVTLRCSPRSGDLSVYWYQQSLDQGLQFLIQYYNGEERAKGNILERFSAQQFPDLHSELNLSSLELGDSALYFCASTPGPTNEKLFFGSGTQLSVL.

The gene calls are TRBV4-1 and TRBJ2-7, with TRBD1 matching over 10 bases. Losses at the gene ends were 5 bases for V and 4 bases for J; bases not matched to a gene: 2. This CDR3 region has 13 residues. From germline, CDR1 is MGHRA and CDR2 YSYEKL. The CDR3 region is CASSMGQGYEQYF. DNA for the CDR3: TGCGCCAGCAGCATGGGACAGGGGTACGAGCAGTACTTC.

This clone was seen a few times. This rearrangement joins TRBV15 to TRBJ2-6; D is ambiguous. Per the germline V gene, CDR1 is LNHNV and CDR2 is YYDKDF (reference sequence). CDR3 length: 13 amino acids. Trimming took 8 bases from V and 0 from J, leaving 5 bases between them. The chain's CDR3 is CATSLSGANVLTF. The CDR3 DNA is TGTGCCACCTCTCTCTCTGGGGCCAACGTCCTGACTTTC. Looking up the rest from reference TRBV15 and TRBJ2-6 gives the full variable domain: DAMVIQNPRYQVTQFGKPVTLSCSQTLNHNVMYWYQQKSSQAPKLLFHYYDKDFNNEADTPDNFQSRRPNTSFCFLDIRSPGLGDTAMYLCATSLSGANVLTFGAGSRLTVL.

V and J are TRBV5-1 and TRBJ1-2, with 9 bases lining up with TRBD1. The V gene's germline CDR1 is SGHRS and CDR2 YFSETQ. Trimming removed 4 bases from V and 7 bases from J; junction bases left unmatched: 11. This CDR3 contains 15 residues. The CDR3: CASSTRQGVGGGYTF. The CDR3 DNA follows: TGCGCCAGCAGCACAAGACAGGGGGTAGGCGGTGGCTACACCTTC.

This clone was observed a few times. This chain uses TRBV5-1 with TRBJ2-3, with no clear D. Germline CDR1 is SGHRS and CDR2 is YFSETQ. There are 11 residues in the CDR3. V lost 3 bases, J lost 5 bases, and 4 bases lay in between. The CDR3 coding sequence is TGCGCCAGCAGCTCCCTAGATACGCAGTATTTT. Translation gives CASSSLDTQYF.

This chain joins TRBV25-1 and TRBJ2-1; 11 bases fit TRBD2. Germline lookup yields CDR1 MGHDK and CDR2 SYGVNS. The CDR3 extends over 15 amino acids. Unmatched junction bases numbered 3, after V lost 4 bases and J lost 4 bases. CDR3 DNA sequence: TGTGCCAGCAGTGCACGGACTAGCGGGTACAATGAGCAGTTCTTC. Translating gives CASSARTSGYNEQFF.

This clone was found once. This chain links TRBV5-6 with TRBJ1-4; D may be TRBD1 (5 bases). Between the trimmed V and J ends, which lost 2 bases and 12 bases, there was a span of 11 bases. Germline CDR1 and CDR2: SGHDT and YYEEEE. This CDR3 has 12 amino acids. CDR3 sequence reads: CASSFVRGELFF. CDR3 bases: TGTGCCAGCAGCTTCGTCCGGGGGGAACTGTTTTTT.

The chain is built from TRBV21-1 and TRBJ2-3; the listed D gene, TRBD1, was not tested against the DNA. TRBV21-1 counts as a pseudogene. This CDR3 is built from 17 residues. As DNA, the CDR3 is TGTGCCAGAGACCGGGACAGGGATCGGTCTAGCACAGATACGCAGTATTTT. Residues: CARDRDRDRSSTDTQYF.

This chain joins TRBV5-1 and TRBJ2-7, with 14 positions matching TRBD2. The CDR3 runs to 19 residues. Losses at the gene ends were 4 bases for V and 2 bases for J; bases not matched to a gene: 14. Germline V gene lookup returns CDR1 SGHRS and CDR2 YFSETQ. CDR3 bases: TGCGCCAGCAGCAAGGGACTAGCGGGAGAAGTTGATCCGGCCTACGAGCAGTACTTC. Translated, it gives CASSKGLAGEVDPAYEQYF.

The V and J genes are TRBV5-1 and TRBJ1-4; D perhaps matches TRBD1 (5 bases). The CDR3 consists of 15 residues. Germline CDR1 reads SGHRS; CDR2 reads YFSETQ. The V end was cut by 1 base, the J end by 8 bases, with 15 bases between. The CDR3 sequence is CASSLTGLIREKLFF. CDR3 DNA sequence: TGCGCCAGCAGCTTGACAGGCCTGATACGCGAAAAACTGTTTTTT.

The rearrangement uses TRBV6-5 and TRBJ2-1; D unresolved. CDR1 is MNHEY and CDR2 is SVGAGI in the germline V gene. Between the trimmed V and J ends, which lost 7 bases and 8 bases, there was a span of 9 bases. The CDR3 contains 11 residues. CDR3 bases: TGTGCCAGCATGTACATGGATGAGCAGTTCTTC. It codes for CASMYMDEQFF.

CDR3: CASSVAVGPGEQYF. CDR3 bases: TGTGCCAGCAGCGTAGCTGTCGGTCCGGGCGAGCAGTACTTC. The chain carries TRBV9 and TRBJ2-7; D not certain. Germline CDR1 and CDR2: SGDLS and YYNGEE. The CDR3 extends over 14 amino acids. V lost 0 bases to trimming and J lost 6 bases, with 13 bases between them.

The chain's CDR3 is CASSTRDSYNEQFF. CDR3 in DNA: TGTGCCAGCAGCACCCGGGACTCCTACAATGAGCAGTTCTTC. The rearrangement uses TRBV7-2 and TRBJ2-1; the D gene is possibly TRBD2 (5 bases). This CDR3 contains 14 residues. CDR1 is SGHTA and CDR2 is FQGNSA in the germline V gene. Trimming removed 5 bases at V and 0 bases at J, with 8 bases between.

The V and J genes are TRBV7-9 and TRBJ2-5, with 7 bases fitting TRBD1. Germline CDR1 and CDR2: SEHNR and FQNEAQ (reference sequence). The J segment lost 4 bases and the V segment lost 3 bases, leaving 11 bases of the junction unmatched. The CDR3 is made up of 16 amino acids. The CDR3 sequence is CASSLARGGMGETQYF. CDR3 sequence (DNA): TGTGCCAGCAGCTTGGCAAGAGGGGGCATGGGAGAGACCCAGTACTTC.

This clone came up a few times. The V and J genes are TRBV5-1 and TRBJ1-1; 8 bases agree with TRBD1. The germline gives CDR1 SGHRS, CDR2 YFSETQ. This CDR3 has 14 residues. The J segment lost 0 bases and the V segment lost 5 bases, leaving 3 bases of the junction unmatched. This CDR3 is CASSWGQVNTEAFF. The CDR3 region has the DNA TGCGCCAGCAGTTGGGGACAGGTGAACACTGAAGCTTTCTTT.

The rearrangement joins TRBV27 to TRBJ1-4; D ambiguous. The germline gives CDR1 MNHEY, CDR2 SMNVEV (reference sequence). Trimming took 3 bases from V and 2 from J, leaving 19 bases between them. This CDR3 has 18 amino acids. CDR3 protein: CASSFRGPFSPTNEKLFF. The CDR3 nucleotides read TGTGCCAGCAGTTTCCGGGGTCCTTTCTCCCCTACTAATGAAAAACTGTTTTTT.

V gene TRBV5-5 combines with J gene TRBJ1-2; TRBD1 agrees at 11 bases. This CDR3 region has 16 residues. The V gene's germline CDR1 is SGHKS and CDR2 YYEKEE (reference sequence). Trimming took 5 bases from V and 4 from J; bases not matched to a gene: 10. The DNA of the CDR3 is TGTGCCAGCAGGGGACAGGGGGGAAGCCTCGGCTATGGCTACACCTTC. Its translation is CASRGQGGSLGYGYTF.

V is TRBV11-2 and J is TRBJ2-1, with a weak D call TRBD1 (5 bases). This CDR3 spans 14 amino acids. Trimming removed 3 bases from V and 3 bases from J, with 9 bases in between. The germline V gene has CDR1 SGHAT and CDR2 FQNNGV. CDR3 bases: TGTGCCAGCAGCTTCAGGGAAAACTACAATGAGCAGTTCTTC. Amino acid sequence: CASSFRENYNEQFF.

The DNA of the CDR3 is TGTGCCAGCAGCCAAGCTAGTATTGCCTACGAGCAGTACTTC. Its translation: CASSQASIAYEQYF. The rearrangement uses TRBV14 and TRBJ2-7; D uncertain. The CDR3 has 14 residues. V was trimmed by 1 base and J by 2 bases, leaving 9 bases between them. CDR1 is SGHDN and CDR2 is FVKESK in the germline V gene.

This sequence joins TRBV29-1 and TRBJ2-7; D unclear. V lost 6 bases to trimming and J lost 6 bases, with 12 bases between them. The CDR3 is 11 amino acids. Germline V gives CDR1 SQVTM, CDR2 ANQGSEA. The CDR3 nucleotides are TGCAGCGTCCACGCCGGCGGCGAGCAGTACTTC. This sequence encodes CSVHAGGEQYF.

This clone was observed a handful of times. This chain joins TRBV6-1 and TRBJ2-3; TRBD2 agrees at 8 bases. The CDR3 totals 15 residues. From germline, CDR1 is MNHNS and CDR2 SASEGT. Losses at the gene ends were 0 bases for V and 8 bases for J; bases not matched to a gene: 7. CDR3: CASSEARGAHGTQYF. CDR3 coding DNA: TGTGCCAGCAGTGAAGCGCGGGGGGCCCACGGTACGCAGTATTTT.

This chain joins TRBV2 and TRBJ2-1; D not certain. Trimming pared 6 bases from V and 9 bases from J, leaving 15 bases between. There are 13 residues in the CDR3. CDR1 is SNHLY and CDR2 is FYNNEI in the germline V gene. The CDR3 DNA sequence: TGTGCCAGCAGCGCTGAGGCACGTGGTGAGCAGTTCTTC. Amino acid sequence: CASSAEARGEQFF.